The 19 T cell receptor beta chains presented below share a single source sample, sequenced in a study of T cell responses to AZD1222 COVID-19 vaccine. Repertoires were generated with immunoSEQ multiplex PCR, while TCRdb's copy carries only in-frame clones and drops some. The data show about 140,000 clones, and the top ten clones hold 2.2%. The sample comprised peripheral blood. The receptor set was obtained from an adult in good health.

The CDR3: CASTRRSGSNYGYTF. The CDR3, as DNA: TGTGCCAGCACCCGACGTTCAGGTTCCAACTATGGCTACACCTTC. The gene calls are TRBV6-5 and TRBJ1-2; D gene unclear. The germline V gene encodes CDR1 MNHEY and CDR2 SVGAGI. The V gene lost 7 bases and the J gene lost 2 bases, with 17 bases spanning the gap. The CDR3 runs 15 residues.

The V gene is TRBV11-3, the J gene TRBJ1-6; tentative D call: TRBD1 (6 bases). Trimming removed 6 bases from V and 9 bases from J, with 27 bases in between. The CDR3 runs 18 residues. Germline V lookup: CDR1 SGHNT, CDR2 YENEEA. The DNA of the CDR3 is TGTGCCAGCAGTCAACAGGGACGCCTATCTCCGGTGCTTTCACCCCTCCACTTT. Translation: CASSQQGRLSPVLSPLHF.

V is TRBV7-2 and J is TRBJ1-2, with TRBD1 identical over 8 bases. Germline trimming cut 6 bases from V and 7 bases from J; bases unmatched to any gene: 7. The germline gives CDR1 SGHTA, CDR2 FQGNSA. There are 13 residues in the CDR3. The CDR3 loop is CASSQGAGSGYTF. In nucleotides, the CDR3 is TGTGCCAGCAGTCAGGGGGCCGGCTCTGGCTACACCTTC.

As DNA, the CDR3 is TGTGCCAGCAGCTTCGGGGACAGAAATAGCAATCAGCCCCAGCATTTT. Protein sequence: CASSFGDRNSNQPQHF. V usage is TRBV5-5 and J usage is TRBJ1-5; 7 nucleotides line up with TRBD1. The CDR3 totals 16 residues. Germline V lookup: CDR1 SGHKS, CDR2 YYEKEE (reference sequence). With 2 bases clipped from V and 0 bases from J, the junction kept 5 bases outside the gene matches.

J is TRBJ2-1 and V is TRBV14; 10 bases align to TRBD2. There are 15 residues in the CDR3. V lost 4 bases, J lost 4 bases, and 4 bases stayed unmatched. Per germline, CDR1 SGHDN and CDR2 FVKESK. CDR3 sequence (DNA): TGTGCCAGCAGCCTTACTAGCGGGGTTTACAATGAGCAGTTCTTC. Its protein is CASSLTSGVYNEQFF.

This chain joins TRBV18 and TRBJ2-2; 9 nucleotides align to TRBD2. J gave up 0 bases and V 4 bases, and 0 bases lay outside the gene matches. The CDR3 spans 15 residues. From germline, CDR1 is KGHSH and CDR2 LQKENI. The chain's CDR3 is CASSRLAANTGELFF. The CDR3 coding sequence is TGTGCCAGCTCACGACTAGCGGCGAACACCGGGGAGCTGTTTTTT.

V is TRBV7-3 and J is TRBJ1-1; no definite D call. Trimming cost V 0 bases and J 4 bases, with 12 bases left between them. Looked up from germline, CDR1 is SGHTA and CDR2 is FQGTGA. The CDR3 has 15 amino acids. The DNA for the CDR3 is TGTGCCAGCAGCTTAACGGGTCTCGCGGGCACTGAAGCTTTCTTT. This gives the protein CASSLTGLAGTEAFF.

The gene calls are TRBV4-3 and TRBJ2-1; 8 bases map to TRBD2. The CDR3 runs to 19 residues. Germline trimming cut 0 bases from V and 5 bases from J; bases unmatched to any gene: 15. Germline assignment: CDR1 LGHNA and CDR2 YSLEER. The CDR3 region is CASSQDSAYLAGLDNEQFF. CDR3 DNA sequence: TGCGCCAGCAGCCAAGATAGCGCCTACCTAGCGGGCTTGGACAATGAGCAGTTCTTC.

The genes are TRBV7-6 and TRBJ1-4, with a possible D match to TRBD1 (5 bases). The CDR3 loop spans 16 amino acids. The V gene lost 5 bases and the J gene lost 4 bases, with 17 bases spanning the gap. Germline-derived CDR1 and CDR2 are SGHVS and FNYEAQ. The CDR3: CASSRGGRTFNEKLFF. The CDR3 nucleotides are TGTGCCAGCAGCCGCGGGGGGAGAACATTTAATGAAAAACTGTTTTTT.

The chain joins TRBV2 to TRBJ2-7; the D gene could be TRBD1 or TRBD2 (5 bases each). The CDR3 sequence is 15 residues long. Trimming cost V 6 bases and J 2 bases, with 17 bases left between them. Looked up from germline, CDR1 is SNHLY and CDR2 is FYNNEI. The CDR3 loop is CASRLARDGPYEQYF. CDR3 bases: TGTGCCAGCAGGTTAGCCCGGGACGGACCCTACGAGCAGTACTTC. Full variable domain (outside the CDR3, taken from reference TRBV2 and TRBJ2-7): EPEVTQTPSHQVTQMGQEVILRCVPISNHLYFYWYRQILGQKVEFLVSFYNNEISEKSEIFDDQFSVERPDGSNFTLKIRSTKLEDSAMYFCASRLARDGPYEQYFGPGTRLTVT.

The rearrangement uses TRBV11-3 and TRBJ2-2; tentative D call: TRBD2 (5 bases). Trimming left V 5 bases short and J 1 base short, with 11 bases between. This CDR3 is 15 amino acids long. Germline V gene lookup returns CDR1 SGHNT and CDR2 YENEEA. The CDR3 DNA reads as TGTGCCAGCAGCGCTACACGGGGGAACACCGGGGAGCTGTTTTTT. Protein product: CASSATRGNTGELFF.

The gene calls are TRBV18 and TRBJ2-4; D may be TRBD2 (5 bases). Trimming took off 6 bases at V and 8 bases at J, with 14 bases between the two ends. The CDR3 has 13 amino acids. Per the germline V gene, CDR1 is KGHSH and CDR2 is LQKENI. Here the CDR3 reads CASSPGLEDIQYF. CDR3 nucleotide sequence: TGTGCCAGCTCGCCAGGTCTGGAGGACATTCAGTACTTC.

The V call is TRBV11-3, the J call TRBJ2-7; TRBD1 agrees at 9 bases. Trimming at V came to 5 bases and at J to 2 bases, leaving 7 bases not matched to a gene. The CDR3 sequence is 15 residues long. CDR1 and CDR2 (germline): SGHNT, YENEEA. CDR3 nucleotides: TGTGCCAGCAGCCCCGGGACAGGGTTTACCTACGAGCAGTACTTC. Protein: CASSPGTGFTYEQYF.

V is TRBV5-6 and J is TRBJ2-1; 7 bases agree with TRBD2. After removal of 3 bases from V and 3 bases from J, the junction contained 9 bases not matched to a gene. CDR1 is SGHDT and CDR2 is YYEEEE in the germline V gene. This CDR3 has 16 residues. Here the CDR3 DNA reads TGTGCCAGCAGCTCTGGATCGGGACTAAGCTACAATGAGCAGTTCTTC. It is translated as CASSSGSGLSYNEQFF.

The chain recombines TRBV10-3 with TRBJ2-5; TRBD1 matches 9 bases. Germline CDR1 reads ENHRY; CDR2 reads SYGVKD. This CDR3 contains 14 residues. The trim removed 3 bases at V and 2 bases at J, leaving 1 base unmatched. CDR3 nucleotide sequence: TGTGCCATCAGTGACGGACAGGGGCAAGAGACCCAGTACTTC. Amino acid sequence: CAISDGQGQETQYF.

In DNA form, the CDR3 reads TGTGCCAGCAGTTTAGGGCGGAACACCGGGGAGCTGTTTTTT. Its translation is CASSLGRNTGELFF. The rearrangement links TRBV6-2 or TRBV6-3 to TRBJ2-2; no clear D. The CDR3 length is 14 residues. Per the germline V gene, CDR1 is MNHEY and CDR2 is SVGEGT. V lost 4 bases and J 1 base, leaving 7 bases between the germline ends.

The rearrangement uses TRBV6-1 and TRBJ1-2; the D is unclear. With 2 bases removed from V and 0 bases from J, the gap between germline ends came to 13 bases. The length of the CDR3 is 16 residues. Looked up from germline, CDR1 is MNHNS and CDR2 is SASEGT. CDR3 in amino acids: CASSEFEDLANYGYTF. DNA of the CDR3: TGTGCCAGCAGTGAATTCGAGGACTTAGCTAACTATGGCTACACCTTC.

This rearrangement joins TRBV4-1 to TRBJ1-1; D remains ambiguous. CDR1 and CDR2 (germline): MGHRA, YSYEKL. With 0 bases removed from V and 0 bases from J, the gap between germline ends came to 14 bases. CDR3 length: 17 residues. CDR3 loop: CASSQDRAGLMNTEAFF. The CDR3, as DNA: TGCGCCAGCAGCCAAGATCGGGCTGGGCTAATGAACACTGAAGCTTTCTTT.

Details on this clone: A read error may account for a junction end that differs from germline. Distinct nucleotide sequences in the sample also encode this CDR3. The CDR3 nucleotides are TGTGCTTGGAGTGTGGTGGACACCGGGGAGCTGTTTTTT. This gives the protein CAWSVVDTGELFF. V is TRBV30 and J is TRBJ2-2; no firm D call. Germline assignment: CDR1 GTSNPN and CDR2 SVGIG (reference sequence). This CDR3 spans 13 amino acids.